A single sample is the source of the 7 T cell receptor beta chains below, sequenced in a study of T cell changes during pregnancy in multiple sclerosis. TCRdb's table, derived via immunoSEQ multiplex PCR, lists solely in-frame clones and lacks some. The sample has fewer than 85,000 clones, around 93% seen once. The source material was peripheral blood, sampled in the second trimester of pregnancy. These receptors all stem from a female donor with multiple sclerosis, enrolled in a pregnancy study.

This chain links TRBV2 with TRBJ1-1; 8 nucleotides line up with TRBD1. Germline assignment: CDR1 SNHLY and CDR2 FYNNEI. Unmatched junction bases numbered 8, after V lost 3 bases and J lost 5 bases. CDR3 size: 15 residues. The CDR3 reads CASSDGVQGVTEAFF. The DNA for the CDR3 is TGTGCCAGCAGTGATGGTGTACAGGGGGTTACTGAAGCTTTCTTT.

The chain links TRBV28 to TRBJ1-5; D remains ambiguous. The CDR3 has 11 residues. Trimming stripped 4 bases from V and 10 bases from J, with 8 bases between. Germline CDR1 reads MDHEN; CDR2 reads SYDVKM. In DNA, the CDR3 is TGTGCCAGCAGTTCTGGCACCCCCCAGCATTTT. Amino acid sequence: CASSSGTPQHF.

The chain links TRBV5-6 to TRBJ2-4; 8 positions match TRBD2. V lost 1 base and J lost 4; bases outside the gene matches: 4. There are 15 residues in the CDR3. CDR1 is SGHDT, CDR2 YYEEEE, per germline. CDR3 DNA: TGTGCCAGCAGCTTGCTGAGCGGGGGTAAAAACATTCAGTACTTC. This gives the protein CASSLLSGGKNIQYF.

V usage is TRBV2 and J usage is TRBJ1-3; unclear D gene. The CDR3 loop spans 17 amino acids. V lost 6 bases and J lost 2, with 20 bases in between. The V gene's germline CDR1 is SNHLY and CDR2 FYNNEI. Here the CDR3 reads CASRARRGGFAGNTIYF. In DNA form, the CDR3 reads TGTGCCAGCAGAGCCCGCCGAGGAGGGTTTGCTGGAAACACCATATATTTT.

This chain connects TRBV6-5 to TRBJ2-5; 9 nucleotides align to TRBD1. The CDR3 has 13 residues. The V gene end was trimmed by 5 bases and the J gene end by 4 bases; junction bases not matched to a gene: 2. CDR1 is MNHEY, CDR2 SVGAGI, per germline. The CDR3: CASSLGQGETQYF. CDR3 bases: TGTGCCAGCAGTCTGGGACAGGGAGAGACCCAGTACTTC.

CDR3 amino acids: CASSLSGEQETQYF. CDR3 nucleotide sequence: TGTGCCAGCAGCTTGTCCGGGGAGCAAGAGACCCAGTACTTC. The chain links TRBV7-6 to TRBJ2-5, with a tentative D call TRBD2 (5 bases). This CDR3 spans 14 amino acids. V was clipped by 3 bases and J by 2 bases, with 10 bases between them. Germline CDR1 is SGHVS and CDR2 is FNYEAQ. The whole variable domain, remainder taken from reference TRBV7-6 and TRBJ2-5, is GAGVSQSPRYKVTKRGQDVALRCDPISGHVSLYWYRQALGQGPEFLTYFNYEAQQDKSGLPNDRFSAERPEGSISTLTIQRTEQRDSAMYRCASSLSGEQETQYFGPGTRLLVL.

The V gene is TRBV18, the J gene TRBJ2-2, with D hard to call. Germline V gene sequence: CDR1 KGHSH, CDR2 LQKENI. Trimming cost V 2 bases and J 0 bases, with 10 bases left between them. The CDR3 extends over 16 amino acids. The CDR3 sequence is CASSPSIQSNTGELFF. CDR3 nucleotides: TGTGCCAGCTCACCAAGTATCCAGTCGAACACCGGGGAGCTGTTTTTT. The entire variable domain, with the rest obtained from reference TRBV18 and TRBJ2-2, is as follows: NAGVMQNPRHLVRRRGQEARLRCSPMKGHSHVYWYRQLPEEGLKFMVYLQKENIIDESGMPKERFSAEFPKEGPSILRIQQVVRGDSAAYFCASSPSIQSNTGELFFGEGSRLTVL.